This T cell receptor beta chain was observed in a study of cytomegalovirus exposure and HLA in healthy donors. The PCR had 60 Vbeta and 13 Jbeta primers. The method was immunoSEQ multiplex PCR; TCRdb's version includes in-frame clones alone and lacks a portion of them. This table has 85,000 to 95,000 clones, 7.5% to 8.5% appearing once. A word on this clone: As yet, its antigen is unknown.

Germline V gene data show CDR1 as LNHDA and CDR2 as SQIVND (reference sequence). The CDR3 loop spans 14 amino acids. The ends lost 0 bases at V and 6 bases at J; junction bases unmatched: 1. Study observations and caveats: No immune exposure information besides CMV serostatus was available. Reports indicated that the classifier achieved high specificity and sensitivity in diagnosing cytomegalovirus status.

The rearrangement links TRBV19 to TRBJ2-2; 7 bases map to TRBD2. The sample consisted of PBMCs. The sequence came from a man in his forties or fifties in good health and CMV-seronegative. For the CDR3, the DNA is TGTGCCAGTAGTATAGATCGGGGGGCCGGGGAGCTGTTTTTT. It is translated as CASSIDRGAGELFF.